This T cell receptor beta chain was sequenced in a study of T cell responses to AZD1222 COVID-19 vaccine. Overall study findings and caveats: Recipients of two AZD1222 doses showed rising Spike-specific TCR breadth and depth. Females made up more of the donors, who were largely white British, and clonal diversity may have come out too low. Only five to seven AZD1222 recipients tested seropositive at baseline. Nearly half of spike-specific TCRs reportedly target variant regions that are unmutated in the B.1.351 and B.1.1.7 variants.

The table came from immunoSEQ multiplex PCR; TCRdb's copy has only in-frame clones and leaves some out. The sample carries around 99,000 clones, around 90% recorded once. As for this clone: Its cognate antigen is unknown.

The germline V and J ends were trimmed by 1 base and 0 bases, with 10 bases remaining between them. CDR3 length: 16 residues. Germline values: CDR1 SEHNR, CDR2 FQNEAQ (reference sequence). The source material was peripheral blood, sampled on day 0 of AZD1222 vaccination. This TCR came from an adult in good health. The chain joins TRBV7-9 to TRBJ1-3; maybe TRBD1 (5 bases). The CDR3 nucleotides are TGTGCCAGCAGCTTAGGTCAGGGCCTCTCTGGAAACACCATATATTTT. It specifies CASSLGQGLSGNTIYF.